This T cell receptor (beta chain) was captured in a study of neoadjuvant anti-PD-1 for oral cavity cancer. This CDR3 spans 11 amino acids. The germline CDR1 and CDR2 sequences are SGHTA and FQGNSA. V lost 3 bases, J lost 10 bases, and 8 bases lay in between. Time point indicated: after neoadjuvant nivolumab, at surgical resection. The table came from immunoSEQ multiplex PCR; TCRdb's copy has only in-frame clones and leaves some out. The repertoire includes 9,500 to 15,000 clones, 71% of them detected once, and 2.4% sits in the top ten. The TCR originated in a person aged 40-85 years with oral cavity squamous cell carcinoma. The chain recombines TRBV7-2 with TRBJ2-3; D may match TRBD1 or TRBD2 (5 bases each). The sample in question was PBMCs, obtained after nivolumab (anti-PD-1) treatment. The CDR3 DNA sequence: TGTGCCAGCAGCTTCAGAGGGGCGCAGTATTTT. Its protein is CASSFRGAQYF.